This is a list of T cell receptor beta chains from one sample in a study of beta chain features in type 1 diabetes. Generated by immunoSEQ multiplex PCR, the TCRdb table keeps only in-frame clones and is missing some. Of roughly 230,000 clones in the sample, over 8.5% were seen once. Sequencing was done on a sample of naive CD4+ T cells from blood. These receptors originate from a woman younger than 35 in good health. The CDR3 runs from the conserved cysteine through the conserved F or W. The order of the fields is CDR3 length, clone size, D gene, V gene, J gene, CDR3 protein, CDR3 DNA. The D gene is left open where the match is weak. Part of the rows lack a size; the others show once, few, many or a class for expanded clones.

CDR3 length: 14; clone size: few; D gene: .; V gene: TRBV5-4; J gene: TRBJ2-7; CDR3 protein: CASSLRGTPVEQYF; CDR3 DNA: TGTGCCAGCAGCTTGCGGGGGACCCCTGTGGAGCAGTACTTC
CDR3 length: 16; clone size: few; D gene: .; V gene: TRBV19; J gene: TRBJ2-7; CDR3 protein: CASSSLGGVLAGEQYF; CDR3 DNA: TGTGCCAGTAGTTCCTTAGGAGGGGTGTTAGCCGGAGAGCAGTACTTC
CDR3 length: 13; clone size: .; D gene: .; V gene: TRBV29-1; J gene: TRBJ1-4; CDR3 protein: CSVGGRSNEKLFF; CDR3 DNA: TGCAGCGTCGGGGGGAGGTCCAATGAAAAACTGTTTTTT
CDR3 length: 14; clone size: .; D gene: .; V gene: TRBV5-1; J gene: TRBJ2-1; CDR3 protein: CASGSGALGTEQFF; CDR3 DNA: TGCGCCAGCGGATCAGGGGCCCTGGGGACCGAGCAGTTCTTC
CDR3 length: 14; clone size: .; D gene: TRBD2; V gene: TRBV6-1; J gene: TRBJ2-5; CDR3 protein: CASIWNPREGTQYF; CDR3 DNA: TGTGCCAGCATCTGGAACCCCCGGGAGGGGACCCAGTACTTC
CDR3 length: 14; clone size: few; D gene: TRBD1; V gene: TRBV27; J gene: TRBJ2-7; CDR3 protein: CASSPAGTAYEQYF; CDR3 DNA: TGTGCCAGCAGTCCAGCCGGGACAGCGTACGAGCAGTACTTC
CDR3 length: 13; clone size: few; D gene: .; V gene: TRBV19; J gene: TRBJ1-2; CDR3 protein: CASRPPSTGGYTF; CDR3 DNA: TGTGCCAGTAGACCTCCCTCGACGGGGGGCTACACCTTC
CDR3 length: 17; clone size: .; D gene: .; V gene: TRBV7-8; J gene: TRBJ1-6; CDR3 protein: CASSLGQSSSYNSPLHF; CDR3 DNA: TGTGCCAGCAGCTTAGGCCAGTCCAGCTCCTATAATTCACCCCTCCACTTT
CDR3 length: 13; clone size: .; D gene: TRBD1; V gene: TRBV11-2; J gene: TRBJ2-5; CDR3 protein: CASSRGPQETQYF; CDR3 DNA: TGTGCCAGCAGCAGGGGGCCCCAAGAGACCCAGTACTTC
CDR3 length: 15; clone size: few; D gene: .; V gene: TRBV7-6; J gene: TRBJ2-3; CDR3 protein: CASSLLGPSADTQYF; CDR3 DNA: TGTGCCAGCAGCTTGCTGGGTCCGAGCGCAGATACGCAGTATTTT
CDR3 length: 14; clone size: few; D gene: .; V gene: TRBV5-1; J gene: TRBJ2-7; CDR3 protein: CASSLDRGGREQYF; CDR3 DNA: TGCGCCAGCAGCTTGGACAGGGGAGGTCGCGAGCAGTACTTC
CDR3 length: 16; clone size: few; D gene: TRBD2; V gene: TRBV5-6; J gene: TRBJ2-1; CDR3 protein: CASSPRLAGEGNEQFF; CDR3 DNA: TGTGCCAGCAGCCCCAGACTAGCGGGAGAGGGGAATGAGCAGTTCTTC
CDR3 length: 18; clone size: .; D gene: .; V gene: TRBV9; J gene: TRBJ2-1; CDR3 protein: CASSVDGPGATSYNEQFF; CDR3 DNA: TGTGCCAGCAGCGTAGACGGACCAGGGGCTACCTCCTACAATGAGCAGTTCTTC
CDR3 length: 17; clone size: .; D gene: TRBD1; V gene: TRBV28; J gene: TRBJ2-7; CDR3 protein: CASSGTGPGQAYYEQYF; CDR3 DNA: TGTGCCAGCAGCGGGACCGGACCGGGACAGGCTTACTACGAGCAGTACTTC
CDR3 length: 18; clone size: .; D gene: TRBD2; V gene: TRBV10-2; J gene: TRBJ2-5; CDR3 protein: CASSNPRLAGVIQETQYF; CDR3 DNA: TGCGCCAGCAGTAATCCTAGGCTAGCGGGAGTAATTCAAGAGACCCAGTACTTC
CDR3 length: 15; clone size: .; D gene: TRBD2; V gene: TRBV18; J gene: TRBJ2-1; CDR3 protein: CASSPSSGRADEQFF; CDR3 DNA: TGTGCCAGCTCACCATCTAGCGGGAGGGCCGATGAGCAGTTCTTC
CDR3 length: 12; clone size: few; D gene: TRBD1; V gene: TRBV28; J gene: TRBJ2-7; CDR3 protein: CASSLTGHEQYF; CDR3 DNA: TGTGCCAGCAGCCTGACAGGGCACGAGCAGTACTTC
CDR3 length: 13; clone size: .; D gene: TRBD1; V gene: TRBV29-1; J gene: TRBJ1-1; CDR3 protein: CSVVGTGRAEAFF; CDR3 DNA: TGCAGCGTTGTTGGGACAGGGAGGGCTGAAGCTTTCTTT
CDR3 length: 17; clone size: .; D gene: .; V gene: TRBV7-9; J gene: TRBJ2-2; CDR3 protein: CASSYAKSSVGTGELFF; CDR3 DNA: TGTGCCAGCAGCTACGCTAAATCTAGCGTTGGCACCGGGGAGCTGTTTTTT
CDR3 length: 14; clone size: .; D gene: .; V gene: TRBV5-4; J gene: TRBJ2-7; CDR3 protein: CASSSLAQEGEQYF; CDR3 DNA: TGTGCCAGCAGCTCTCTAGCGCAGGAAGGCGAGCAGTACTTC
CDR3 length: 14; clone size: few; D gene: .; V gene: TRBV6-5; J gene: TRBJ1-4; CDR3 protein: CASSYSGVNEKLFF; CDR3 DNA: TGTGCCAGCAGTTATTCGGGGGTTAATGAAAAACTGTTTTTT
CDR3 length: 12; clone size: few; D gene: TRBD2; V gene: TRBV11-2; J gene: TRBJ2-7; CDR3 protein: CASGREAYEQYF; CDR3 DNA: TGTGCCAGCGGTCGGGAGGCCTACGAGCAGTACTTC
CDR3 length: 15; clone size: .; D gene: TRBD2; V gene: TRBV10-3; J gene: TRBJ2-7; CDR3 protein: CAISEGTSGSYEQYF; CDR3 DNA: TGTGCCATCAGTGAGGGCACTAGCGGCTCCTACGAGCAGTACTTC
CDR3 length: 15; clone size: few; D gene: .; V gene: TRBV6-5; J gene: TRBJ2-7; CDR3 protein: CASRAAGGKTYEQYF; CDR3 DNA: TGTGCCAGCAGAGCCGCTGGGGGGAAAACCTACGAGCAGTACTTC
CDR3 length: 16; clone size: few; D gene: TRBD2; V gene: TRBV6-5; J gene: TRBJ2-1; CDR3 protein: CASSYSGREGDNEQFF; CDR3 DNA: TGTGCCAGCAGTTATTCGGGGCGGGAGGGAGACAATGAGCAGTTCTTC
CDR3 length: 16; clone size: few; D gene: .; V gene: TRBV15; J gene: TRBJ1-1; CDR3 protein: CATSRVYGSENTEAFF; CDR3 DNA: TGTGCCACCAGCAGAGTTTACGGGTCGGAGAACACTGAAGCTTTCTTT
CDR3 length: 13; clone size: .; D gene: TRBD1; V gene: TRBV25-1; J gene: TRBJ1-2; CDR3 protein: CASSRDREIGYTF; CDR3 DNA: TGTGCCAGCTCCCGGGACAGAGAGATTGGCTACACCTTC
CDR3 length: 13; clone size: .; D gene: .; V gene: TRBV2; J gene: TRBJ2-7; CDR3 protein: CASNLGGAYEQYF; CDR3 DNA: TGTGCCAGCAATCTGGGAGGCGCCTACGAGCAGTACTTC
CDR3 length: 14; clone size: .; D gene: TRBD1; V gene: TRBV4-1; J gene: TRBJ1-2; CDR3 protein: CASSHRQGGYGYTF; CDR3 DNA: TGCGCCAGCAGCCACAGACAGGGGGGCTATGGCTACACCTTC
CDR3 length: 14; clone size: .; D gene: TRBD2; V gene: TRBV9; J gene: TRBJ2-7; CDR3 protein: CASSPRDYSYEQYF; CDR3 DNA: TGTGCCAGCAGTCCCCGGGACTACTCCTACGAGCAGTACTTC
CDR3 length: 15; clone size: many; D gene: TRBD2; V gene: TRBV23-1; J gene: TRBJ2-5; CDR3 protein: CASSQERLAGETQYF; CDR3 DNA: TGCGCCAGCAGTCAAGAGCGACTAGCGGGAGAGACCCAGTACTTC
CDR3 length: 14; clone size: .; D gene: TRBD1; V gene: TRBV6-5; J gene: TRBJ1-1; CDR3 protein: CASSLDRVRTEAFF; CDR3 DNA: TGTGCCAGCAGTCTAGACAGGGTAAGGACTGAAGCTTTCTTT
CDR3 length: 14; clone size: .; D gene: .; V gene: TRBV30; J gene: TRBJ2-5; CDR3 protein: CAWSIQGWQETQYF; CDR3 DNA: TGTGCCTGGAGCATCCAGGGGTGGCAAGAGACCCAGTACTTC